The clone carrying this T cell receptor beta chain was seen more than once but under ten times. Its specificity is unknown. These data belong to a study of CD8+ T cells in alopecia areata. On the study more broadly: Treated patients were given oral tofacitinib, which was dosed at 5 to 10 mg twice daily. Findings of the study overall: Clonality was higher in lesional than normal scalp, especially in alopecia totalis/universalis.

Punch biopsies of lesional scalp, plus peripheral blood, were taken from alopecia areata patients. Reverse transcribed after extraction, RNA yielded cDNA as the sequencing template. TCRdb's copy holds only in-frame clones and misses some; the assay was immunoSEQ multiplex PCR. The sample includes 6,500 to 7,500 clones, 55% to 70% of them seen just once. Trimming left V 3 bases short and J 6 bases short, with 15 bases between. Germline V gives CDR1 SGHRS, CDR2 YFSETQ. This CDR3 has 15 residues. This material consisted of skin, taken at week 0. This chain connects TRBV5-1 to TRBJ2-2; TRBD2 might be the D (7 bases). The TCR comes from a human donor with alopecia areata. The chain's CDR3 is CASSSGAGEAGELFF. DNA of the CDR3: TGCGCCAGCAGCTCGGGGGCGGGAGAGGCCGGGGAGCTGTTTTTT. The full variable domain, in which reference TRBV5-1 and TRBJ2-2 provide the parts outside the CDR3, is KAGVTQTPRYLIKTRGQQVTLSCSPISGHRSVSWYQQTPGQGLQFLFEYFSETQRNKGNFPGRFSGRQFSNSRSEMNVSTLELGDSALYLCASSSGAGEAGELFFGEGSRLTVL.